This is a list of T cell receptor beta chains from one sample in a study of OX40 agonist ivuxolimab in advanced cancers. Libraries were prepared by immunoSEQ multiplex PCR; TCRdb keeps only in-frame clonotypes and omits some of them. The table has about 82,000 clones, roughly 90% seen once. The sequencing here drew on CD4+ or CD8+ T cells sorted from blood, taken in a trial of the OX40 agonist ivuxolimab. The receptors come from an adult with an advanced solid tumor such as melanoma, head and neck, liver or kidney cancer. Each CDR3 is given with its conserved first and last residue. Each record gives: J gene, D gene, V gene, clone size, CDR3 protein, CDR3 DNA. D genes are given only for firm matches. The listing skips clone size in some rows; elsewhere it reads once, few, many or a size class.

j_gene: TRBJ2-7
d_gene: .
v_gene: TRBV30
abundance: .
CDR3aa: CAWSLTDVTYEQYF
CDR3nt: TGTGCCTGGAGTTTGACGGACGTTACCTACGAGCAGTACTTC

j_gene: TRBJ2-5
d_gene: .
v_gene: TRBV5-1
abundance: .
CDR3aa: CASSSGTSKETQYF
CDR3nt: TGCGCCAGCAGCTCCGGGACAAGTAAAGAGACCCAGTACTTC

j_gene: TRBJ2-2
d_gene: TRBD2
v_gene: TRBV28
abundance: .
CDR3aa: CAVGGNQLAGTGELFF
CDR3nt: TGTGCCGTTGGAGGAAATCAACTAGCGGGTACCGGGGAGCTGTTTTTT

j_gene: TRBJ1-2
d_gene: .
v_gene: TRBV30
abundance: .
CDR3aa: CAWSVLQVGYTF
CDR3nt: TGTGCCTGGAGTGTATTACAGGTTGGCTACACCTTC

j_gene: TRBJ2-5
d_gene: .
v_gene: TRBV2
abundance: .
CDR3aa: CASSEAPYVPETQYF
CDR3nt: TGTGCCAGCAGTGAGGCCCCCTACGTCCCGGAGACCCAGTACTTC

j_gene: TRBJ2-7
d_gene: .
v_gene: TRBV5-4
abundance: .
CDR3aa: CASSQGGRYYEQYF
CDR3nt: TGTGCCAGCAGCCAGGGGGGACGGTACTACGAGCAGTACTTC

j_gene: TRBJ2-1
d_gene: TRBD2
v_gene: TRBV19
abundance: .
CDR3aa: CASSLAGGSFDNEQFF
CDR3nt: TGTGCCAGTAGTCTGGCCGGCGGGAGTTTCGACAATGAGCAGTTCTTC

j_gene: TRBJ2-5
d_gene: TRBD1
v_gene: TRBV5-6
abundance: .
CDR3aa: CASSSTGTGRETQYF
CDR3nt: TGTGCCAGCAGCTCGACCGGGACAGGGAGGGAGACCCAGTACTTC

j_gene: TRBJ1-1
d_gene: .
v_gene: TRBV28
abundance: few
CDR3aa: CASSPHRAEAFF
CDR3nt: TGTGCCAGCAGTCCTCATAGGGCTGAAGCTTTCTTT

j_gene: TRBJ2-7
d_gene: TRBD1
v_gene: TRBV19
abundance: .
CDR3aa: CASSIGTGGHEQYF
CDR3nt: TGTGCCAGTAGTATTGGGACAGGGGGCCACGAGCAGTACTTC